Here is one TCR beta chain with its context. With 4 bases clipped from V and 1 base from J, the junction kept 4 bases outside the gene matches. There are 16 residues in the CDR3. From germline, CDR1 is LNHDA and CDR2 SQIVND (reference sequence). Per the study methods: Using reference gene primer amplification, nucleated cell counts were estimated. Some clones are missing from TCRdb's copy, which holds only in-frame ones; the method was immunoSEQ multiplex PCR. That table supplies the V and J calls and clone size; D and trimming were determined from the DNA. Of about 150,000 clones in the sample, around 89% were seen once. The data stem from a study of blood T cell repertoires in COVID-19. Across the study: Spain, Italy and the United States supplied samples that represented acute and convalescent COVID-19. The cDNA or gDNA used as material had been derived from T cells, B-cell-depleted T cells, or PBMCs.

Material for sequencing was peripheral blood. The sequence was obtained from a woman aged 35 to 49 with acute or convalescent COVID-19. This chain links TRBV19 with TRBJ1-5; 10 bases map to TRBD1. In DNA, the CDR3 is TGTGCCAGTAGTACTGACAGGGGGCAGAGCAATCAGCCCCAGCATTTT. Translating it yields CASSTDRGQSNQPQHF.